Given below is one TCR beta chain in context. What it recognizes is unknown. The method was immunoSEQ multiplex PCR; TCRdb's version includes in-frame clones alone and lacks a portion of them. The sample records around 160,000 clones, about 92% being singletons. This sample was taken from a study of T cell responses to AZD1222 COVID-19 vaccine. Study-wide results and limits: Possibly, clonal diversity was underestimated; donors were largely white British and included more females.

The length of the CDR3 is 18 residues. The V end lost 0 bases, the J end lost 0 bases, and 18 bases lay between the germline ends. Per the germline V gene, CDR1 is SGHDT and CDR2 is YYEEEE. The chain links TRBV5-6 to TRBJ1-1; no firm D call. The material sequenced was peripheral blood, taken on day 0 of AZD1222 vaccination. The clonotype comes from an adult in good health. The CDR3 loop is CASSLGALAELMNTEAFF. DNA of the CDR3: TGTGCCAGCAGCTTGGGGGCCCTTGCGGAGCTCATGAACACTGAAGCTTTCTTT.